What follows describes a single T cell receptor (beta chain). Its antigen is unidentified. Repertoires were generated with immunoSEQ multiplex PCR, while TCRdb's copy carries only in-frame clones and drops some. This sample has 98,000 or so clones, with roughly 93% found just once. The data belong to a study of siplizumab effects on memory and regulatory T cells. The study, taken as a whole, reports: Among mappable alloreactive CD4+ clones, the Treg-derived fraction averaged approximately 70% with siplizumab versus more than 25% in controls.

Germline CDR1 reads MGHRA; CDR2 reads YSYEKL. Trimming at V came to 1 base and at J to 6 bases, leaving 5 bases not matched to a gene. This CDR3 contains 16 residues. The V gene is TRBV4-1, the J gene TRBJ2-2, with 10 positions matching TRBD2. This TCR came from a human donor in good health. Sequences were obtained from Tregs sorted from blood. The CDR3 nucleotides read TGCGCCAGCAGCCAAGGGCGGAGCGGGGGGGCCGGGGAGCTGTTTTTT. Translated, it gives CASSQGRSGGAGELFF.